One sample yielded the 22 T cell receptor beta chains listed below, sequenced in a study of cytomegalovirus exposure and HLA in healthy donors. The PCR used 60 Vbeta and 13 Jbeta primers. The assay was immunoSEQ multiplex PCR, and TCRdb's table has in-frame clones only and misses some. The data show roughly 150,000 clones, with about four fifths seen just once and 3.5% to 5.5% held by the top ten. The sequenced sample was PBMCs. The source is a woman in her thirties or forties in good health and CMV-seropositive.

The genes are TRBV18 and TRBJ2-3; D remains unclear. V lost 0 bases to trimming and J lost 6 bases, with 10 bases between them. The V gene's germline CDR1 is KGHSH and CDR2 LQKENI. This CDR3 comprises 14 residues. The CDR3 is CASSPPSRRDTQYF. DNA for the CDR3: TGTGCCAGCTCACCACCGTCGCGCCGGGATACGCAGTATTTT.

Comment on this clone: One junction end disagrees with the germline gene, perhaps due to a read error. This rearrangement joins TRBV7-9 to TRBJ2-7, with 9 bases fitting TRBD1. CDR3 size: 15 residues. CDR1 and CDR2 from the germline V gene are SEHNR and FQNEAQ (reference sequence). CDR3 sequence (DNA): TGTTCCAGCAGCTTAGCGTCGGGACAGGGTAGGGAGCAGTACTTC. This codes for CSSSLASGQGREQYF.

The chain joins TRBV6-1 to TRBJ1-1, with TRBD1 as a possible D gene (6 bases). CDR3 length: 13 amino acids. V was cut by 4 bases and J by 5 bases, with 11 bases left in between. Germline V gene lookup returns CDR1 MNHNS and CDR2 SASEGT. For the CDR3, the DNA is TGTGCCAGCAGTGGGACAGTGGGGACTGAAGCTTTCTTT. Translated, it gives CASSGTVGTEAFF.

The chain recombines TRBV7-2 with TRBJ2-2, with D possibly TRBD2 on 6 matching bases. Between the trimmed V and J ends, which lost 5 bases and 6 bases, there was a span of 19 bases. Germline CDR1 is SGHTA and CDR2 is FQGNSA. This CDR3 region has 16 residues. Here the CDR3 DNA reads TGTGCCAGCAGCCGACTAGGGTCCGACCTACCCGGGGAGCTGTTTTTT. The encoded protein is CASSRLGSDLPGELFF.

The V call is TRBV4-3, the J call TRBJ1-2; D is possibly TRBD1 (5 bases). Looked up from germline, CDR1 is LGHNA and CDR2 is YSLEER. V was clipped by 1 base and J by 6 bases, with 15 bases between them. The CDR3 is 15 amino acids. CDR3 in DNA: TGCGCCAGCAGCCAAGGGTCGTACGGGACTGATGGCTACACCTTC. Residues: CASSQGSYGTDGYTF.

This clone was counted a few times. The CDR3, as DNA: TGTGCCAGCAGCTTAACCCGGACTAGTAGTTTTATGTTTGGGCAGTACTTC. As protein: CASSLTRTSSFMFGQYF. The rearrangement links TRBV7-3 to TRBJ2-7; 7 nucleotides line up with TRBD2. Trimming took 0 bases from V and 9 from J; bases not matched to a gene: 17. The V gene's germline CDR1 is SGHTA and CDR2 FQGTGA. The CDR3 spans 17 residues.

The chain uses TRBV28 and TRBJ1-3; D is possibly TRBD1 (5 bases). The CDR3 loop spans 16 amino acids. Germline values: CDR1 MDHEN, CDR2 SYDVKM. Trimming removed 5 bases from V and 3 bases from J, with 17 bases in between. Written as DNA, the CDR3 is TGTGCCAGCAGTCCCCCCCAGGGTTTTTTTGGAAACACCATATATTTT. It encodes CASSPPQGFFGNTIYF. Variable domain in full (rest from reference TRBV28 and TRBJ1-3): DVKVTQSSRYLVKRTGEKVFLECVQDMDHENMFWYRQDPGLGLRLIYFSYDVKMKEKGDIPEGYSVSREKKERFSLILESASTNQTSMYLCASSPPQGFFGNTIYFGEGSWLTVV.

This clone was recorded a few times. The rearrangement links TRBV11-2 to TRBJ2-7, with 8 bases matching TRBD1. With V trimmed by 5 bases and J by 6 bases, 15 bases remained unmatched. The germline V gene encodes CDR1 SGHAT and CDR2 FQNNGV. This CDR3 comprises 16 residues. CDR3 residues: CASSQVKGQGAREQYF. As DNA, the CDR3 is TGTGCCAGCAGCCAAGTCAAAGGGCAGGGGGCGCGCGAGCAGTACTTC.

To note about this clone: At one end the junction does not follow the germline gene, possibly because of a read error. The rearrangement uses TRBV7-7 and TRBJ2-2; 7 bases match TRBD2. There are 16 residues in the CDR3. Germline assignment: CDR1 SSHAT and CDR2 FNYEAQ (reference sequence). The CDR3 DNA is TGTGCTAGCAGCTTAACAAGCGGGGTGAACACCGGGGAGCTGTTTTTT. Translating gives CASSLTSGVNTGELFF.

This clone was counted a single time. The chain recombines TRBV7-9 with TRBJ2-7; TRBD2 matches at 11 bases. From germline, CDR1 is SEHNR and CDR2 FQNEAQ (reference sequence). After removal of 5 bases from V and 5 bases from J, the junction contained 2 bases not matched to a gene. This CDR3 spans 13 amino acids. For the CDR3, the DNA is TGTGCCAGCAGCACTAGCGGGAGTAACGAGCAGTACTTC. Protein product: CASSTSGSNEQYF.

This clone was observed a few times. The chain joins TRBV5-3 to TRBJ2-7; D gene ambiguous. TRBV5-3 is recorded as an ORF, its role being uncertain. Trimming removed 2 bases at V and 0 bases at J, with 9 bases between. This CDR3 region has 14 residues. This CDR3 reads CARSLSLLSYEQYF. The CDR3 nucleotides read TGTGCCAGAAGCTTATCTCTCCTCTCCTACGAGCAGTACTTC.

This chain connects TRBV28 to TRBJ1-2; weak D call: TRBD1 (5 bases). The V and J ends lost 5 bases and 4 bases respectively, with 23 bases between them. Germline assignment: CDR1 MDHEN and CDR2 SYDVKM. The CDR3 contains 17 residues. The CDR3 DNA sequence: TGTGCCAGCAGTACCGTTCTTATGGGGGGTCACACCTATGGCTACACCTTC. Residues: CASSTVLMGGHTYGYTF.

The genes are TRBV5-4 and TRBJ1-6, with D possibly being TRBD1 (6 bases). Germline V CDR1 and CDR2: SGHNT, YYREEE (reference sequence). Trimming removed 3 bases from V and 9 bases from J, with 13 bases in between. There are 14 residues in the CDR3. The CDR3, as DNA: TGTGCCAGCAGCTCTGAACAGGGAGCTTCACCCCTCCACTTT. This sequence encodes CASSSEQGASPLHF.

This chain uses TRBV12-5 with TRBJ1-2; tentatively, D is TRBD1 (5 bases). Germline values: CDR1 LGHNT, CDR2 FRNRAP. Between the trimmed V and J ends, which lost 11 bases and 9 bases, there was a span of 13 bases. CDR3 size: 10 residues. As DNA, the CDR3 is TGTGCTCCCAGGGAGGGCAGCTACACCTTC. Its protein product is CAPREGSYTF.

The chain carries TRBV15 and TRBJ1-4; D is uncertain. Trimming took 1 base from V and 0 from J, leaving 6 bases between them. Germline-derived CDR1 and CDR2 are LNHNV and YYDKDF (reference sequence). The CDR3 is made up of 15 amino acids. CDR3 residues: CATSRVLPTNEKLFF. The CDR3 nucleotides read TGTGCCACCAGCAGAGTTCTCCCAACTAATGAAAAACTGTTTTTT.

The J gene is TRBJ2-7, the V gene TRBV28; tentative D call: TRBD1 (5 bases). V lost 7 bases, J lost 1 base, and 17 bases lay in between. The germline V gene has CDR1 MDHEN and CDR2 SYDVKM. This CDR3 has 15 amino acids. The chain's CDR3 is CASTKDIIISYEQYF. The CDR3 DNA sequence: TGTGCCAGCACCAAGGACATCATCATTTCCTACGAGCAGTACTTC.

The chain couples TRBV28 to TRBJ1-2; possible D gene TRBD1, 5 bases. Germline CDR1 reads MDHEN; CDR2 reads SYDVKM. The CDR3 sequence is 15 residues long. Trimming stripped 1 base from V and 4 bases from J, with 13 bases between. The CDR3 sequence is CASSLSGGLSYGYTF. The CDR3 DNA reads as TGTGCCAGCAGTTTATCGGGGGGTTTAAGCTATGGCTACACCTTC.

This chain's CDR3 is CASSYSRLAGTGELFF. The CDR3 DNA reads as TGTGCCAGCAGTTACTCGAGGCTAGCTGGGACCGGGGAGCTGTTTTTT. The V gene is TRBV6-5, the J gene TRBJ2-2, with D possibly matching TRBD2 (5 bases). Trimming pared 0 bases from V and 5 bases from J, leaving 13 bases between. The CDR3 spans 16 residues. CDR1 and CDR2 from the germline V gene are MNHEY and SVGAGI.

Worth noting for this clone: Additional DNA sequences in this sample encode the identical CDR3. The V and J genes are TRBV5-4 and TRBJ1-6; TRBD1 agrees at 9 bases. This CDR3 region has 15 residues. CDR1 and CDR2 (germline): SGHNT, YYREEE (reference sequence). Trimming took 4 bases from V and 7 from J; bases not matched to a gene: 6. CDR3 in amino acids: CASSPGQGYNSPLHF. In DNA, the CDR3 is TGTGCCAGCAGCCCGGGACAGGGCTACAATTCACCCCTCCACTTT.

This chain links TRBV18 with TRBJ2-6; D is ambiguous. Deletions cut 6 bases from V and 0 bases from J, with 9 bases between. The CDR3 spans 15 residues. Germline assignment: CDR1 KGHSH and CDR2 LQKENI. This chain's CDR3 is CASSHGGSGANVLTF. CDR3 in DNA: TGTGCCAGCTCCCACGGCGGCTCTGGGGCCAACGTCCTGACTTTC.

The chain uses TRBV7-9 and TRBJ1-2, with a tentative D call TRBD1 (6 bases). Trimming cost V 5 bases and J 2 bases, with 15 bases left between them. The CDR3 is 15 amino acids. Germline V gene data show CDR1 as SEHNR and CDR2 as FQNEAQ (reference sequence). The CDR3 protein is CASSLTSGGNYGYTF. The CDR3 nucleotides read TGTGCCAGCAGCCTCACCAGCGGGGGCAACTATGGCTACACCTTC. Complete variable domain (other parts from reference TRBV7-9 and TRBJ1-2): DTGVSQNPRHKITKRGQNVTFRCDPISEHNRLYWYRQTLGQGPEFLTYFQNEAQLEKSRLLSDRFSAERPKGSFSTLEIQRTEQGDSAMYLCASSLTSGGNYGYTFGSGTRLTVV.

The V and J genes are TRBV5-4 and TRBJ2-2; D possibly corresponds to TRBD2 (5 bases). The CDR3 sequence is 13 residues long. CDR1 is SGHNT, CDR2 YYREEE, per germline (reference sequence). Trimming shortened V by 3 bases and J by 7 bases, and 10 bases separated the two germline ends. The CDR3 nucleotides are TGTGCCAGCAGCTCGGGATTTGGCGGGGAGCTGTTTTTT. This gives the protein CASSSGFGGELFF. Complete variable domain (other parts from reference TRBV5-4 and TRBJ2-2): ETGVTQSPTHLIKTRGQQVTLRCSSQSGHNTVSWYQQALGQGPQFIFQYYREEENGRGNFPPRFSGLQFPNYSSELNVNALELDDSALYLCASSSGFGGELFFGEGSRLTVL.